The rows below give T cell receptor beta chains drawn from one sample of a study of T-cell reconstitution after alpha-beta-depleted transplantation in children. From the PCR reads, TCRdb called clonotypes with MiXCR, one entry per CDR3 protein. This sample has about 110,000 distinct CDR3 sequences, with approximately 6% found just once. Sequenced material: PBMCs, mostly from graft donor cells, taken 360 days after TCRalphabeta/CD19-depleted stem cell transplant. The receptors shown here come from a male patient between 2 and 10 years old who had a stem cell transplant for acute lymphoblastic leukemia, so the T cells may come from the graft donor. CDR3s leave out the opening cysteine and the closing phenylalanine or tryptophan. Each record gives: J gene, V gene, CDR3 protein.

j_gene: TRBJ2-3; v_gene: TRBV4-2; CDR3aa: ASSQEWTSHDRYSTDTQY
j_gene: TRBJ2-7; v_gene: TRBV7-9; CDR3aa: ASSLPGSYEQY
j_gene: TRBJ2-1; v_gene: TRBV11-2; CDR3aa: ASSLYPKTGEQF
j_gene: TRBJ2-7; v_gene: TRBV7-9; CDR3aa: ASSSSRLSSYEQY
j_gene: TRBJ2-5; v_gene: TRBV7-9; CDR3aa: ASSSLDREETQY
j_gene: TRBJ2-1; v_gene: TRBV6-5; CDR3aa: ASSHVPGEQF
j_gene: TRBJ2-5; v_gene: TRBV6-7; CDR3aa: ASSGDTGQETQY
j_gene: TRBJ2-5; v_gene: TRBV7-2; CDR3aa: ASRGLEFGAETQY
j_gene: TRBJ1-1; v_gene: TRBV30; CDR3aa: AWNPGGTEAF
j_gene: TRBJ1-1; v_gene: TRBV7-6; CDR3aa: ASSLGATGITEAF
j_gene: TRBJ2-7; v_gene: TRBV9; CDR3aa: ASSVSWGASYEQY
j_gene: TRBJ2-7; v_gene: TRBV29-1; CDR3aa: SVVGGQGFYEQY
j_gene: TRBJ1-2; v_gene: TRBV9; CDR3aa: ASSSPRDRGPNYGYT
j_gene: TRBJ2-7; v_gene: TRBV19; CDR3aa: ASSLFGSTYEQY
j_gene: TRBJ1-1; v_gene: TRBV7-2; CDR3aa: ASSLGGEAF
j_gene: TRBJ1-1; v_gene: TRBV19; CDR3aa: ASSIGITEAF
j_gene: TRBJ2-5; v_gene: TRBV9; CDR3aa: ASSMGGLLETQY
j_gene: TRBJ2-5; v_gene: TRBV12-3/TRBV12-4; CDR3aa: ASSNRAVY
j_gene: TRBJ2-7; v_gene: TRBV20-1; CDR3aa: SARSLEGIYEQY
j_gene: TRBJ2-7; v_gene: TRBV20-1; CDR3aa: SASGSGWVYEQY
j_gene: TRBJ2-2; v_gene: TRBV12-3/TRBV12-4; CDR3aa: ASSPQGAGGELF
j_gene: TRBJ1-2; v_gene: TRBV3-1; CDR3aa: ASSQPGQGDGYT
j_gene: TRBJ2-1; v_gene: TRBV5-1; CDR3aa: ASRGAPYNEQF
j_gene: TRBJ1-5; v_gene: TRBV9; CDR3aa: ASSAKDTLNQPQH
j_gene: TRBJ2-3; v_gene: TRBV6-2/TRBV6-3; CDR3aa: ASTRGKFTDTQY
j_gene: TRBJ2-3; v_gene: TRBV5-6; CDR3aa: ASSYRSTDTQY
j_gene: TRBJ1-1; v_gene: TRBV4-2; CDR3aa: ASSQDHRLQGRYMNTEAF
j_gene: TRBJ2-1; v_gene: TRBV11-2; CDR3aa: ASSLGGTGPPGGNEQF
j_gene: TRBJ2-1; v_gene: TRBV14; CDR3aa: ASSPRAGHPYNEQF